One sample yielded the 30 T cell receptor beta chains listed below, sequenced in a study of T cells in Graves' hyperthyroidism and ophthalmopathy. Amplification of TCR beta CDR3 regions was performed using RNA transcripts as template. HTBI primers were used for first-round RT-PCR of the TCR CDR3. TCRdb itself ran the multiplex PCR reads through MiXCR, one entry per CDR3 protein. Of around 260,000 distinct CDR3 sequences in the sample, 20% to 25% are singletons; the top ten hold about a quarter. The sample comprised blood. Source of these receptors: a man aged 40-55 years with Graves' hyperthyroidism that later progressed to Graves' ophthalmopathy.

This sequence joins TRBV11-2 and TRBJ2-7; a possible D gene is TRBD2 (6 bases). This CDR3 has 13 residues. Germline CDR1 reads SGHAT; CDR2 reads FQNNGV. Trimming took off 6 bases at V and 2 bases at J, with 11 bases between the two ends. CDR3 DNA sequence: TGTGCCAGCAGGGAGGGAGGAACCTACGAGCAGTACTTC. This sequence encodes CASREGGTYEQYF.

This clonotype has at least ten counts. The J gene is TRBJ2-5, the V gene TRBV30, with 7 bases that match TRBD2. Germline V gives CDR1 GTSNPN, CDR2 SVGIG (reference sequence). This CDR3 contains 14 residues. The junction had 5 bases not matched to a gene; V was cut back by 0 bases and J by 4 bases. The CDR3, as DNA: TGTGCCTGGAGTGTGGCCCCGGGGGGAGAGACCCAGTACTTC. It codes for CAWSVAPGGETQYF.

This clonotype came up many times. The chain carries TRBV2 and TRBJ1-5; D unresolved. The germline V gene encodes CDR1 SNHLY and CDR2 FYNNEI. Between the trimmed V and J ends, which lost 4 bases and 1 base, there was a span of 8 bases. The CDR3 contains 14 residues. DNA of the CDR3: TGTGCCAGCAGTGTTGGGTACAGCAATCAGCCCCAGCATTTT. This codes for CASSVGYSNQPQHF.

This clonotype was seen at least ten times. The chain joins TRBV12-3 or TRBV12-4 to TRBJ2-7; tentatively, D is TRBD1 or TRBD2 (5 bases each). The CDR3 totals 13 residues. V lost 3 bases and J 5 bases, leaving 11 bases between the germline ends. The CDR3 loop reads CASSLGETHEQYF. DNA of the CDR3: TGTGCCAGCAGTTTGGGGGAGACCCACGAGCAGTACTTC.

A few counts support this clonotype. The J gene is TRBJ1-1, the V gene TRBV12-5; D gene unclear. The CDR3 is 12 residues long. CDR1 LGHNT and CDR2 FRNRAP come from the germline V gene. V was pared by 4 bases and J by 3 bases, with 6 bases between. The CDR3 region is CASGSQYTEAFF. CDR3 nucleotides: TGTGCTAGTGGTTCCCAATACACTGAAGCTTTCTTT.

This clonotype was detected ten times or more. This chain joins TRBV29-1 and TRBJ1-2; a weak D match, TRBD1 (5 bases). Germline lookup yields CDR1 SQVTM and CDR2 ANQGSEA. V lost 6 bases and J lost 4, with 24 bases in between. The CDR3 is 16 residues long. CDR3 in DNA: TGCAGCGTCCTAACCTGGGACTCCGGGGCGCTCTATGGCTACACCTTC. Translated: CSVLTWDSGALYGYTF.

This clonotype occurred many times. For the CDR3, the DNA is TGTGCCAGCAGCCAAGGGTTTTCGGGGGCCTATAGCAATCAGCCCCAGCATTTT. This codes for CASSQGFSGAYSNQPQHF. This chain joins TRBV3-1 and TRBJ1-5; TRBD1 is a possible D gene (6 bases). CDR1 LGHDT and CDR2 YNNKEL come from the germline V gene (reference sequence). V was clipped by 1 base and J by 0 bases, with 16 bases between them. The CDR3 runs 18 residues.

This clonotype was detected many times. This rearrangement joins TRBV29-1 to TRBJ2-5; the match to TRBD2 covers 12 bases. V lost 5 bases to trimming and J lost 4 bases; unmatched junction nucleotides: 11. Germline V gene lookup returns CDR1 SQVTM and CDR2 ANQGSEA. CDR3 size: 16 residues. CDR3 DNA: TGCAGCGTTTCCCGGACTAGCGGGACGCGTCGAGAGACCCAGTACTTC. Translating gives CSVSRTSGTRRETQYF. Complete variable domain (other parts from reference TRBV29-1 and TRBJ2-5): SAVISQKPSRDICQRGTSLTIQCQVDSQVTMMFWYRQQPGQSLTLIATANQGSEATYESGFVIDKFPISRPNLTFSTLTVSNMSPEDSSIYLCSVSRTSGTRRETQYFGPGTRLLVL.

There are many counts of this clonotype. This sequence joins TRBV20-1 and TRBJ2-6; weak D call: TRBD2 (5 bases). The germline V and J ends were trimmed by 0 bases and 0 bases, with 6 bases remaining between them. The CDR3 runs to 15 residues. CDR1 and CDR2 from the germline V gene are DFQATT and SNEGSKA (reference sequence). CDR3 amino acids: CSARDAGSGANVLTF. CDR3 nucleotides: TGCAGTGCTAGAGATGCGGGCTCTGGGGCCAACGTCCTGACTTTC.

This clonotype was observed at least ten times. The V and J genes are TRBV19 and TRBJ1-2, with a possible D match to TRBD1 (6 bases). V was shortened by 10 bases and J by 6 bases, with 18 bases between the two germline ends. The germline gives CDR1 LNHDA, CDR2 SQIVND (reference sequence). This CDR3 has 13 residues. CDR3 sequence reads: CATIFPGGNGYTF. The CDR3 DNA reads TGTGCCACCATCTTCCCGGGGGGCAATGGCTACACCTTC.

This clonotype was observed many times. The chain combines TRBV10-3 with TRBJ1-1, with D unresolved. Per the germline V gene, CDR1 is ENHRY and CDR2 is SYGVKD. This CDR3 has 13 amino acids. With 7 bases removed from V and 0 bases from J, the gap between germline ends came to 9 bases. The CDR3, as DNA: TGTGCCATCACCGGAGATCTGAACACTGAAGCTTTCTTT. Translated: CAITGDLNTEAFF.

The chain links TRBV28 to TRBJ2-5, with 10 bases matching TRBD2. CDR3 length: 23 residues. Trimming removed 4 bases from V and 4 bases from J; junction bases left unmatched: 30. Germline CDR1 reads MDHEN; CDR2 reads SYDVKM. CDR3 sequence (DNA): TGTGCCAGCAGTTCGGACTCCGCCGGGACTAGCGAGAAAGGGGGTCTTTGGGGAGAGACCCAGTACTTC. This sequence encodes CASSSDSAGTSEKGGLWGETQYF. Looking up the rest from reference TRBV28 and TRBJ2-5 gives the full variable domain: DVKVTQSSRYLVKRTGEKVFLECVQDMDHENMFWYRQDPGLGLRLIYFSYDVKMKEKGDIPEGYSVSREKKERFSLILESASTNQTSMYLCASSSDSAGTSEKGGLWGETQYFGPGTRLLVL.

The table lists this clonotype with many counts. DNA for the CDR3: TGTGCCAGCAGCTTAGAGAGCACCTCGAACACTGAAGCTTTCTTT. Its protein product is CASSLESTSNTEAFF. This rearrangement joins TRBV7-9 to TRBJ1-1; D gene ambiguous. Germline-derived CDR1 and CDR2 are SEHNR and FQNEAQ (reference sequence). Trimming cost V 1 base and J 1 base, with 10 bases left between them. CDR3 length: 15 residues. The full variable domain, with the rest looked up from reference TRBV7-9 and TRBJ1-1, is DTGVSQNPRHKITKRGQNVTFRCDPISEHNRLYWYRQTLGQGPEFLTYFQNEAQLEKSRLLSDRFSAERPKGSFSTLEIQRTEQGDSAMYLCASSLESTSNTEAFFGQGTRLTVV.

The chain combines TRBV19 with TRBJ2-5; TRBD2 aligns across 8 bases. Trimming cost V 2 bases and J 5 bases; bases outside gene matches: 4. The V gene's germline CDR1 is LNHDA and CDR2 SQIVND (reference sequence). The CDR3 contains 14 residues. The DNA of the CDR3 is TGTGCCAGTAGTATAAACGGCGGGAGGGAGACCCAGTACTTC. Amino acids: CASSINGGRETQYF.

This clonotype was recorded many times. This chain joins TRBV28 and TRBJ1-5, with D possibly matching TRBD1 (5 bases). This CDR3 has 14 amino acids. Per germline, CDR1 MDHEN and CDR2 SYDVKM. V dropped 5 bases and J dropped 4 bases, with 12 bases sitting between them. In DNA form, the CDR3 reads TGTGCCAGCAGTCCTCTGGGGGGTAATCAGCCCCAGCATTTT. This gives the protein CASSPLGGNQPQHF.

The rearrangement uses TRBV7-2 and TRBJ1-2; D remains unclear. This CDR3 comprises 13 residues. V was pared by 4 bases and J by 8 bases, with 14 bases between. CDR1 is SGHTA and CDR2 is FQGNSA in the germline V gene. The DNA for the CDR3 is TGTGCCAGCAGCTCTCCGGTCCTTCGGGGCTACACCTTC. Encoded protein: CASSSPVLRGYTF.

In this sample, this clonotype turned up many times. J is TRBJ2-2 and V is TRBV28; 10 bases line up with TRBD2. The CDR3 is 16 amino acids. Germline V gene lookup returns CDR1 MDHEN and CDR2 SYDVKM. With V trimmed by 6 bases and J by 5 bases, 9 bases remained unmatched. The CDR3: CASSFSLAGDTGELFF. Here the CDR3 DNA reads TGTGCCAGCAGCTTCTCCCTAGCGGGAGATACCGGGGAGCTGTTTTTT.

This clonotype was counted many times. J is TRBJ2-7 and V is TRBV5-1, with 11 bases identical to TRBD2. Per germline, CDR1 SGHRS and CDR2 YFSETQ. V trimming: 4 bases; J trimming: 3 bases; junction bases outside the gene matches: 6. This CDR3 is 15 amino acids long. The CDR3 DNA sequence: TGCGCCAGCAGCCCCAAAACTAGCGGGAGCTACGAGCAGTACTTC. It translates to CASSPKTSGSYEQYF.

This clonotype was counted at least ten times. Sequence at one end of the junction differs from germline and may be a read error. The V gene is TRBV11-2, the J gene TRBJ1-5; D perhaps matches TRBD1 (5 bases). The CDR3 totals 16 residues. Looked up from germline, CDR1 is SGHAT and CDR2 is FQNNGV. Here the CDR3 DNA reads TGTGCCAGCAGCTCAGGTTTGGGGCTTAGCGATCAGCCCCAGCATTTT. Translation: CASSSGLGLSDQPQHF.

The chain links TRBV24-1 to TRBJ2-3; 8 bases are a match to TRBD1. Germline lookup yields CDR1 KGHDR and CDR2 SFDVKD. The CDR3 contains 13 residues. J was trimmed by 4 bases and V by 9 bases; bases with no gene match: 5. CDR3 region: CATAPGGADTQYF. CDR3 sequence (DNA): TGTGCCACCGCCCCAGGGGGCGCAGATACGCAGTATTTT.

V is TRBV12-3 or TRBV12-4 and J is TRBJ2-5; 13 bases are a match to TRBD2. V dropped 6 bases and J dropped 0; count of bases not matched to a gene: 7. There are 17 residues in the CDR3. For the CDR3, the DNA is TGTGCCAGCAGCTCCGGGACTAGCGGGGCCTACCAAGAGACCCAGTACTTC. It translates to CASSSGTSGAYQETQYF.

This clonotype occurred many times. The V gene is TRBV19, the J gene TRBJ1-3; D call uncertain. Trimming cost V 5 bases and J 0 bases, with 20 bases left between them. The CDR3 is 18 residues long. Germline assignment: CDR1 LNHDA and CDR2 SQIVND (reference sequence). The chain's CDR3 is CASSRDPILIFSGNTIYF. The DNA of the CDR3 is TGTGCCAGTAGTCGGGATCCGATACTCATTTTCTCTGGAAACACCATATATTTT.

This clonotype has ten or more counts. The chain joins TRBV15 to TRBJ2-7; D may be TRBD2 (6 bases). The CDR3 has 18 amino acids. The ends were cut back, 4 bases at V and 0 bases at J, with 22 bases in the middle. Germline V gene sequence: CDR1 LNHNV, CDR2 YYDKDF (reference sequence). CDR3 sequence (DNA): TGTGCCACCAGCATTGTGGAGGGTCCAGACCTGAGCTCCTACGAGCAGTACTTC. Its translation: CATSIVEGPDLSSYEQYF.

This clonotype has ten or more counts. The chain uses TRBV24-1 and TRBJ1-2, with D possibly matching TRBD1 (6 bases). The CDR3 covers 13 residues. V was clipped by 1 base and J by 8 bases, with 10 bases between them. From germline, CDR1 is KGHDR and CDR2 SFDVKD. For the CDR3, the DNA is TGTGCCACCAGTGATTTCCAGGGGAGAGGCTACACCTTC. Protein product: CATSDFQGRGYTF.

In this sample, this clonotype turned up many times. The rearrangement uses TRBV30 and TRBJ1-1, with 10 positions matching TRBD1. The CDR3 consists of 13 residues. The ends lost 4 bases at V and 3 bases at J; junction bases unmatched: 2. The germline CDR1 and CDR2 sequences are GTSNPN and SVGIG (reference sequence). For the CDR3, the DNA is TGTGCCTGGACAGGACAGGGGGACACTGAAGCTTTCTTT. The encoded protein is CAWTGQGDTEAFF. The full variable domain, in which reference TRBV30 and TRBJ1-1 provide the parts outside the CDR3, is SQTIHQWPATLVQPVGSPLSLECTVEGTSNPNLYWYRQAAGRGLQLLFYSVGIGQISSEVPQNLSASRPQDRQFILSSKKLLLSDSGFYLCAWTGQGDTEAFFGQGTRLTVV.

This clonotype was counted at least ten times. The chain joins TRBV6-5 to TRBJ1-1; tentative D call: TRBD1 (6 bases). This CDR3 has 14 amino acids. Looked up from germline, CDR1 is MNHEY and CDR2 is SVGAGI. With 5 bases removed from V and 1 base from J, the gap between germline ends came to 11 bases. The CDR3 nucleotides are TGTGCCAGCAGTCAGCAGACAGGGAACACTGAAGCTTTCTTT. This sequence encodes CASSQQTGNTEAFF.

This clonotype was counted ten times or more. The V call is TRBV12-3 or TRBV12-4, the J call TRBJ2-7; 9 bases align to TRBD2. The CDR3 length is 15 residues. Trimming removed 1 base from V and 2 bases from J; junction bases left unmatched: 3. CDR3 nucleotides: TGTGCCAGCAGTTTAGACAGCGGGAGGACCTACGAGCAGTACTTC. This translates into CASSLDSGRTYEQYF.

The gene calls are TRBV6-1 and TRBJ2-7, with 9 bases aligning to TRBD1. V shed 7 bases and J 5 bases; nucleotides not matched to a gene: 12. CDR3 length: 15 amino acids. Germline CDR1 and CDR2: MNHNS and SASEGT. The CDR3 spells CASKDLGQGSDEQYF. CDR3 bases: TGTGCCAGCAAGGATCTCGGACAGGGGAGCGACGAGCAGTACTTC.

This clonotype has a single count. The chain is built from TRBV11-2 and TRBJ2-5, with TRBD1 matching 9 bases. The CDR3 is made up of 20 amino acids. Losses at the gene ends were 0 bases for V and 4 bases for J; bases not matched to a gene: 18. Germline CDR1 reads SGHAT; CDR2 reads FQNNGV. The CDR3 is CASSLDDRDRDYQRGETQYF. The CDR3 nucleotides read TGTGCCAGCAGCTTAGACGACCGGGACAGGGATTACCAGCGGGGAGAGACCCAGTACTTC.

Concerning this clonotype: The conserved closing phenylalanine or tryptophan is absent in this CDR3, likely reflecting a read error. This rearrangement joins TRBV6-1 to TRBJ2-7, with 7 bases matching TRBD2. Germline assignment: CDR1 MNHNS and CDR2 SASEGT. With 7 bases clipped from V and 4 bases from J, the junction kept 10 bases outside the gene matches. The CDR3 spans 14 residues. The CDR3 nucleotides read TGTGCCAGCAACTTGGGGGGGATCAGTTACGAGCAGTACTTA. This encodes CASNLGGISYEQYL.